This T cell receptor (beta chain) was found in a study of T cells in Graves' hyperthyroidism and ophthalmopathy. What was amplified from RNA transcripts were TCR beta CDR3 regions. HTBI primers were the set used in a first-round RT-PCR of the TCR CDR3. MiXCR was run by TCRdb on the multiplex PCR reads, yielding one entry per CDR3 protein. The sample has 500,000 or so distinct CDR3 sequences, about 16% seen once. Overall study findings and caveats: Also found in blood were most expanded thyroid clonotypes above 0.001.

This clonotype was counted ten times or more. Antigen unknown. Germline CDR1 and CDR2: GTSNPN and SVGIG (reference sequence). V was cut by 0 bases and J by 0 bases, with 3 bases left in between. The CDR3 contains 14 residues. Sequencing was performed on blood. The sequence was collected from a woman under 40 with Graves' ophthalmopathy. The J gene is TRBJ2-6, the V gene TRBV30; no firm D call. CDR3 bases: TGTGCCTGGAGTGTGTTCTCTGGGGCCAACGTCCTGACTTTC. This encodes CAWSVFSGANVLTF. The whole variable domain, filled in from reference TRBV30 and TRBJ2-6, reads SQTIHQWPATLVQPVGSPLSLECTVEGTSNPNLYWYRQAAGRGLQLLFYSVGIGQISSEVPQNLSASRPQDRQFILSSKKLLLSDSGFYLCAWSVFSGANVLTFGAGSRLTVL.